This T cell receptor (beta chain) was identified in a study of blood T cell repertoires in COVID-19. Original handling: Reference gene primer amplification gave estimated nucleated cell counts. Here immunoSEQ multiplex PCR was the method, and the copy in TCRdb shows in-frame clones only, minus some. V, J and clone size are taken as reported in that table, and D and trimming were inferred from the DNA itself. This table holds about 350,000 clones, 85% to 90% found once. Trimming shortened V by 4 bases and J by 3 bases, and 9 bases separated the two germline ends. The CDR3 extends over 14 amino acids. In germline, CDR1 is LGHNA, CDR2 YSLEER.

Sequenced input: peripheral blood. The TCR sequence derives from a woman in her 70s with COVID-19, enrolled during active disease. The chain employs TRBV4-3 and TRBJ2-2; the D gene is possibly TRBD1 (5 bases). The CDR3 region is CASSPLRDTGELFF. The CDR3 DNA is TGCGCCAGCAGCCCCCTCAGGGACACCGGGGAGCTGTTTTTT.